This T cell receptor (beta chain) was profiled in a study of human T cells and chemical hapten exposure. Study-level results: TCRs at a frequency above 1 in 1000 stayed unchanged with DPC sensitization.

With 3 bases clipped from V and 0 bases from J, the junction kept 7 bases outside the gene matches. CDR1 is SGHVS, CDR2 FQNEAQ, per germline. The CDR3 covers 17 residues. Only a few counts were recorded for this clonotype. Its antigen is currently unknown. MiXCR was run by TCRdb on the 5' RACE reads, yielding one entry per CDR3 protein. The sample holds 130,000 or so distinct CDR3 sequences; approximately 4% are singletons and the top ten take 1.2% to 1.5%. Whole blood, unfractionated, served as the material for total RNA extraction. The gene calls are TRBV7-8 and TRBJ1-1; 10 bases line up with TRBD1. This TCR was sampled from a female donor in good health. The DNA for the CDR3 is TGTGCCAGCAGCTTTAGACAGGGGGCGTTGGTGAACACTGAAGCTTTCTTT. It codes for CASSFRQGALVNTEAFF. The full variable domain, with the rest looked up from reference TRBV7-8 and TRBJ1-1, is GAGVSQSPRYKVAKRGQDVALRCDPISGHVSLFWYQQALGQGPEFLTYFQNEAQLDKSGLPSDRFFAERPEGSVSTLKIQRTQQEDSAVYLCASSFRQGALVNTEAFFGQGTRLTVV.